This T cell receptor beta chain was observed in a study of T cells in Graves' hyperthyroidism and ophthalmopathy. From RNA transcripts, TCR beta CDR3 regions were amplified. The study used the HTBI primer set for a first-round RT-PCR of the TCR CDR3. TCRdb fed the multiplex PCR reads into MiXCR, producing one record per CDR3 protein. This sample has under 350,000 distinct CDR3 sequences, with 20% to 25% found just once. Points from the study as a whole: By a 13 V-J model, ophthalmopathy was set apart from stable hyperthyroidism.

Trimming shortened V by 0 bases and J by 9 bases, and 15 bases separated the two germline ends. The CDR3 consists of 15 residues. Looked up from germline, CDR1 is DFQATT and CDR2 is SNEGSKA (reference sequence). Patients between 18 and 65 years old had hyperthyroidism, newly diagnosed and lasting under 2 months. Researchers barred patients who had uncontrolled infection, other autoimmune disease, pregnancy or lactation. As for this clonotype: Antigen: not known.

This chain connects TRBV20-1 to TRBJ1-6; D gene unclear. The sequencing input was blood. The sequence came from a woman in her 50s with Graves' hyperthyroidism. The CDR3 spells CSARDRVWGFSPLHF. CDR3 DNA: TGCAGTGCTAGAGATCGCGTGTGGGGATTTTCACCCCTCCACTTT.